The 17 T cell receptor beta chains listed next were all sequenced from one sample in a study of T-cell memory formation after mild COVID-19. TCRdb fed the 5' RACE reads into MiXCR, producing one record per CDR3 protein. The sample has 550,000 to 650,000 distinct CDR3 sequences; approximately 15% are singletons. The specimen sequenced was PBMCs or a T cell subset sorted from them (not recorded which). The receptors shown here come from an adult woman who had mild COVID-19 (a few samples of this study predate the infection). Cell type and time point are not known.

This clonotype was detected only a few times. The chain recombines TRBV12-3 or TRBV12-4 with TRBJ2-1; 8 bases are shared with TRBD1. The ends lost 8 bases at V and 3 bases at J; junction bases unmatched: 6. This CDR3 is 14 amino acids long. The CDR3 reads CASGSGGLYNEQFF. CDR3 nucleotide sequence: TGTGCCAGCGGTTCAGGGGGCCTCTACAATGAGCAGTTCTTC.

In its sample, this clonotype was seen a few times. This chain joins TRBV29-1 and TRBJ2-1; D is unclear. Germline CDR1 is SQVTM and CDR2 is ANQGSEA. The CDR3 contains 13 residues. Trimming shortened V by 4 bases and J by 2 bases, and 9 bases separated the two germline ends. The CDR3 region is CSVVVPTYNEQFF. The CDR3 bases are TGCAGCGTTGTTGTTCCCACCTACAATGAGCAGTTCTTC.

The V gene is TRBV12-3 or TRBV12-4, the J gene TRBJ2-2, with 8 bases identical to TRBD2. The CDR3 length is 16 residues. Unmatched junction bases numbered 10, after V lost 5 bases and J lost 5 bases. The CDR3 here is CASSQSGLGRTGELFF. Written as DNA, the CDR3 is TGTGCCAGCAGTCAGTCGGGACTAGGGAGGACCGGGGAGCTGTTTTTT.

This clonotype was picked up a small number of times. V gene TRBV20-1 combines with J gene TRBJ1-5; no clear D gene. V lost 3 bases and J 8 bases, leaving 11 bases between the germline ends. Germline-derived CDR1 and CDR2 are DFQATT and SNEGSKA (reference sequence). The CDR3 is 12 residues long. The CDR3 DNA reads TGCAGTGCTAGCGGCGGGGATAAGCCCCAGCATTTT. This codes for CSASGGDKPQHF.

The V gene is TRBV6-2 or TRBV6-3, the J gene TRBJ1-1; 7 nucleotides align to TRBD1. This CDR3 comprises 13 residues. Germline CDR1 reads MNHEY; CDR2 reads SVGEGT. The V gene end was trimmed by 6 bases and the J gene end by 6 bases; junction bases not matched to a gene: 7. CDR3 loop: CASRQTGLPEAFF. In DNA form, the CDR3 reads TGTGCCAGCAGACAGACAGGGTTGCCTGAAGCTTTCTTT.

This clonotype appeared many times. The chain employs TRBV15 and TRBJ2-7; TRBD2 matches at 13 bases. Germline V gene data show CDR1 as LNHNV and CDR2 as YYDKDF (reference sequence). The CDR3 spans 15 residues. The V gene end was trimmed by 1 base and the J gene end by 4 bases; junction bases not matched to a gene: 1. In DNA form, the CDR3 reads TGTGCCACCAGCAGAGGACTAGCGGGAGGTTACGAGCAGTACTTC. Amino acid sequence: CATSRGLAGGYEQYF.

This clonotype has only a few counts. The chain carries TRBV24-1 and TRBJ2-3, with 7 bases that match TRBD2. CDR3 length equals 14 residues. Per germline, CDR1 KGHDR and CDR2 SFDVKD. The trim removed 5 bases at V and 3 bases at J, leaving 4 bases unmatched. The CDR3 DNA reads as TGTGCCACCAGTGCATCACTAGCGACAGATACGCAGTATTTT. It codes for CATSASLATDTQYF.

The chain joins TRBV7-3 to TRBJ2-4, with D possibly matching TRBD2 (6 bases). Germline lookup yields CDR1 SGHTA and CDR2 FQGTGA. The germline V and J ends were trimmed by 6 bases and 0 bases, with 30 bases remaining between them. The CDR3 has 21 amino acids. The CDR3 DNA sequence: TGTGCCAGCAGTCAACGTTCCACCGGGACTCGAAGATCCCAAGCCAAAAACATTCAGTACTTC. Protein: CASSQRSTGTRRSQAKNIQYF.

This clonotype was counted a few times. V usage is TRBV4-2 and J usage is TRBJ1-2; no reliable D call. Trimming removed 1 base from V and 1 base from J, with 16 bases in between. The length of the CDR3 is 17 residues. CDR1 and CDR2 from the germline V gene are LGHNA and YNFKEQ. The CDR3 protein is CASSQGWEPTDNYGYTF. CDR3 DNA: TGTGCCAGCAGCCAAGGGTGGGAGCCCACAGATAACTATGGCTACACCTTC.

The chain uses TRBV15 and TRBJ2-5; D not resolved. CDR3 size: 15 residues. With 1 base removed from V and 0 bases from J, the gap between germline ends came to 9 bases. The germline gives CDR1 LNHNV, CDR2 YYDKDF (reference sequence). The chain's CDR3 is CATSRVRAYQETQYF. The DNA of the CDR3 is TGTGCCACCAGCAGAGTTAGGGCGTACCAAGAGACCCAGTACTTC. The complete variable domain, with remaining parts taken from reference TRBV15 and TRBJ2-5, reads DAMVIQNPRYQVTQFGKPVTLSCSQTLNHNVMYWYQQKSSQAPKLLFHYYDKDFNNEADTPDNFQSRRPNTSFCFLDIRSPGLGDTAMYLCATSRVRAYQETQYFGPGTRLLVL.

CDR3 in amino acids: CASSRRLAGGPSDTQYF. The CDR3 nucleotides are TGTGCCAGCAGTCGTCGTCTAGCGGGAGGGCCCTCAGATACGCAGTATTTT. The chain combines TRBV12-3 or TRBV12-4 with TRBJ2-3, with TRBD2 matching over 12 bases. V trimming: 5 bases; J trimming: 4 bases; junction bases outside the gene matches: 10. The CDR3 runs to 17 residues.

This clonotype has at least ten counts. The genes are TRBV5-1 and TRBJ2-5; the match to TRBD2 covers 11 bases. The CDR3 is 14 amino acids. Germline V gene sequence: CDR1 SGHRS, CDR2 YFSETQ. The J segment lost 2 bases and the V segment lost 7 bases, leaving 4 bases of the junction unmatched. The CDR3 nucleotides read TGCGCCAGCCAACTAGCGGGGGTGCAAGAGACCCAGTACTTC. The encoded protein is CASQLAGVQETQYF.

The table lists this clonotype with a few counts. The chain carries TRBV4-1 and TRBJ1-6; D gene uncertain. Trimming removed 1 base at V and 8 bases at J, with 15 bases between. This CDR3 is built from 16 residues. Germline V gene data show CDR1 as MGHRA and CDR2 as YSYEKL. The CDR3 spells CASSQGTVARDSPLHF. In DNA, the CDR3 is TGCGCCAGCAGCCAAGGGACGGTGGCTAGGGATTCACCCCTCCACTTT.

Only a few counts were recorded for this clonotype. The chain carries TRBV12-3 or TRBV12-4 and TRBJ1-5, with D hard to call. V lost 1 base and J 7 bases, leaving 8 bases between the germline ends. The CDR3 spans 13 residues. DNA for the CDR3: TGTGCCAGCAGTTTAGTAGGGTTCCAGCCCCAGCATTTT. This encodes CASSLVGFQPQHF.

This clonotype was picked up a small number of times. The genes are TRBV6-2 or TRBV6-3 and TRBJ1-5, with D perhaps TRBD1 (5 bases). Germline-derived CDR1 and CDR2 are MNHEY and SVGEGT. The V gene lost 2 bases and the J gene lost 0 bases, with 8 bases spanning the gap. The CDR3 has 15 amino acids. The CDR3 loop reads CASSYQGPSNQPQHF. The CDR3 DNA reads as TGTGCCAGCAGTTACCAGGGACCTAGCAATCAGCCCCAGCATTTT.

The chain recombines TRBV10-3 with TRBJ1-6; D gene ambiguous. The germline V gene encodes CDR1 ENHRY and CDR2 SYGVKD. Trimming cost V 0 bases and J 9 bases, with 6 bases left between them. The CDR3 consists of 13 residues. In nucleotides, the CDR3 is TGTGCCATCAGTGAGTCGGTAGTTTCACCCCTCCACTTT. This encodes CAISESVVSPLHF.

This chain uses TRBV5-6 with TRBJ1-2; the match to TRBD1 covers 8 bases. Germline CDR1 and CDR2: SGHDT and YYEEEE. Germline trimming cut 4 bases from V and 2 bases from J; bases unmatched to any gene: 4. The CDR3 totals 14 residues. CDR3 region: CASSRGQVNYGYTF. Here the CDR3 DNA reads TGTGCCAGCAGCCGGGGACAGGTCAACTATGGCTACACCTTC.